The 9 T cell receptor beta chains reported below all come from one sample, sequenced in a study of patients and donors after allogeneic stem cell transplantation. TCRdb re-derived calls from the RT-PCR reads in MiXCR, one entry per CDR3 protein. The table includes approximately 210,000 distinct CDR3 sequences, around 41% detected once. The sample was blood, either unsorted or a sorted T cell fraction (not recorded which). Every receptor here comes from a human donor who was either an allogeneic HSCT recipient or a stem cell or donor lymphocyte infusion donor (not recorded which). It is not recorded whose cells these are; they may come from a transplant donor.

This rearrangement joins TRBV12-3 or TRBV12-4 to TRBJ1-2; D is undetermined. This CDR3 contains 15 residues. Trimming took off 2 bases at V and 8 bases at J, with 18 bases between the two ends. CDR3 amino acids: CASSLLSTLEGGYTF. DNA for the CDR3: TGTGCCAGCAGTTTACTATCGACTCTTGAGGGAGGCTACACCTTC.

This clonotype occurred a few times. This chain uses TRBV24-1 with TRBJ2-5; 7 bases agree with TRBD1. The germline V gene encodes CDR1 KGHDR and CDR2 SFDVKD. Unmatched junction bases numbered 2, after V lost 4 bases and J lost 1 base. The CDR3 contains 14 residues. The CDR3 loop reads CATSERDSQETQYF. CDR3 sequence (DNA): TGTGCCACCAGTGAGAGGGACAGCCAAGAGACCCAGTACTTC.

The chain uses TRBV14 and TRBJ2-1; TRBD2 matches 7 bases. This CDR3 is built from 15 residues. The germline CDR1 and CDR2 sequences are SGHDN and FVKESK. V was clipped by 4 bases and J by 13 bases; unmatched bases: 16. DNA of the CDR3: TGTGCCAGCAGCCCGTACCCCTTAGCGGCGGGGGACCAGTTCTTC. This translates into CASSPYPLAAGDQFF.

This clonotype came up a few times. V is TRBV9 and J is TRBJ1-1; a weak D match, TRBD1 (5 bases). With 8 bases removed from V and 7 bases from J, the gap between germline ends came to 21 bases. The CDR3 is 14 amino acids. Germline CDR1 reads SGDLS; CDR2 reads YYNGEE. The CDR3 nucleotides read TGTGCCAGTTCTCTCACAGGCGCTACACTTGAAGCTTTCTTT. Its translation: CASSLTGATLEAFF.

This chain joins TRBV4-2 and TRBJ2-1; possible D gene TRBD2, 6 bases. Trimming left V 4 bases short and J 3 bases short, with 13 bases between. Germline V gene data show CDR1 as LGHNA and CDR2 as YNFKEQ. This CDR3 comprises 15 residues. CDR3 loop: CASSLPGLDYNEQFF. The CDR3 nucleotides read TGTGCCAGCAGCCTACCGGGACTGGACTACAATGAGCAGTTCTTC.

The CDR3 region is CASSYGYGANTEAFF. CDR3 in DNA: TGTGCCAGCAGTTACGGGTACGGGGCGAACACTGAAGCTTTCTTT. This chain uses TRBV6-5 with TRBJ1-1; D perhaps matches TRBD1 (5 bases). The germline CDR1 and CDR2 sequences are MNHEY and SVGAGI. The CDR3 contains 15 residues. Deletions cut 2 bases from V and 1 base from J, with 11 bases between.

The chain couples TRBV5-1 to TRBJ2-7; no clear D. CDR3 size: 13 residues. CDR1 and CDR2 (germline): SGHRS, YFSETQ. With 4 bases removed from V and 3 bases from J, the gap between germline ends came to 11 bases. The CDR3 region has the DNA TGCGCCAGCAGCGCGGATGGGGACTACGAGCAGTACTTC. Protein sequence: CASSADGDYEQYF.

This sequence joins TRBV24-1 and TRBJ2-2, with unresolved D. Germline CDR1 KGHDR, CDR2 SFDVKD. The CDR3 covers 11 residues. Trimming removed 4 bases from V and 7 bases from J, with 3 bases in between. CDR3: CATSEGGELFF. The CDR3 DNA follows: TGTGCCACCAGTGAAGGCGGGGAGCTGTTTTTT.

The J gene is TRBJ1-1, the V gene TRBV6-6, with a weak D call TRBD1 (6 bases). V was cut by 4 bases and J by 6 bases, with 15 bases left in between. CDR1 is MNHNY, CDR2 SVGAGI, per germline (reference sequence). This CDR3 has 14 residues. CDR3 DNA sequence: TGTGCCAGCAGTTTCTCGGACAGCCACGCTGAAGCTTTCTTT. Its protein is CASSFSDSHAEAFF.